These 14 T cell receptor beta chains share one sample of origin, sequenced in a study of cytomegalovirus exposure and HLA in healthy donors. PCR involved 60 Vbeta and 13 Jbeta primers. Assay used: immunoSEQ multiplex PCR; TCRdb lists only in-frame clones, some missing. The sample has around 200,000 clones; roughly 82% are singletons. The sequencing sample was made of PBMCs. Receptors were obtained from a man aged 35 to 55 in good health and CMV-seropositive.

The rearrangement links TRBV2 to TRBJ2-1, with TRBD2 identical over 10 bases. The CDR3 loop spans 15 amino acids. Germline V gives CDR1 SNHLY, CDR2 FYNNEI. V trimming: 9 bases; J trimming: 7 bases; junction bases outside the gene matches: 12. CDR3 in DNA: TGTGCCAGTAGCAGGGTAGCGGGAGGTGGTAATGAGCAGTTCTTC. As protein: CASSRVAGGGNEQFF. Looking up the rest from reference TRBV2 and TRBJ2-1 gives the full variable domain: EPEVTQTPSHQVTQMGQEVILRCVPISNHLYFYWYRQILGQKVEFLVSFYNNEISEKSEIFDDQFSVERPDGSNFTLKIRSTKLEDSAMYFCASSRVAGGGNEQFFGPGTRLTVL.

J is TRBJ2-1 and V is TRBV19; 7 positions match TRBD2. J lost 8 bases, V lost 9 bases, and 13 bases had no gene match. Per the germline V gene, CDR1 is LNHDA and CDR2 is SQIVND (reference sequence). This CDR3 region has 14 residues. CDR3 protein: CASLNLWGGDEQFF. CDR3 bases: TGTGCCAGCCTGAATTTATGGGGGGGGGATGAGCAGTTCTTC.

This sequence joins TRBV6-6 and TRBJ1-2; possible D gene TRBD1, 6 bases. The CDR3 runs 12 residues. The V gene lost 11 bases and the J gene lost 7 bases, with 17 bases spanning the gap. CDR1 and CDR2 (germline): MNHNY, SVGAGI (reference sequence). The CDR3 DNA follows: TGTGCCTGTCGACAGGCGGGAGGTGGCTACACCTTC. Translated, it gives CACRQAGGGYTF.

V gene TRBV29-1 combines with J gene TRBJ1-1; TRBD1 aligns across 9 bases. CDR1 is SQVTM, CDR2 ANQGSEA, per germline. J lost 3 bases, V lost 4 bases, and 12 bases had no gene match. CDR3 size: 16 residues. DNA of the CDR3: TGCAGCGTTGCAGGGACAGGGTTCGATCAGGACACTGAAGCTTTCTTT. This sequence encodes CSVAGTGFDQDTEAFF.

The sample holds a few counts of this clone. DNA of the CDR3: TGTGCCAGCAGTTACCTCGGGGGTACCGGGGAGCTGTTTTTT. This translates into CASSYLGGTGELFF. The rearrangement links TRBV6-5 to TRBJ2-2; D is possibly TRBD2 (6 bases). Trimming took off 2 bases at V and 5 bases at J, with 9 bases between the two ends. The CDR3 loop spans 14 amino acids. CDR1 and CDR2 from the germline V gene are MNHEY and SVGAGI.

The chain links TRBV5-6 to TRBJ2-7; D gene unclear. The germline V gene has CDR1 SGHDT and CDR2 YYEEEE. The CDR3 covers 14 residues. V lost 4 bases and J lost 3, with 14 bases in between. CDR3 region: CASSTYLEHYEQYV. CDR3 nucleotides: TGTGCCAGCAGCACCTACTTGGAGCACTACGAGCAGTACGTC.

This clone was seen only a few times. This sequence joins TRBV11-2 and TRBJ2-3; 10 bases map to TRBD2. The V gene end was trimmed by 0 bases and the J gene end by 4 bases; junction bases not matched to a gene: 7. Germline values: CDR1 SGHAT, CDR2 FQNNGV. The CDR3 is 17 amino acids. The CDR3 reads CASSLDGLAGESDTQYF. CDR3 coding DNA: TGTGCCAGCAGCTTAGATGGGCTAGCGGGAGAGTCAGATACGCAGTATTTT.

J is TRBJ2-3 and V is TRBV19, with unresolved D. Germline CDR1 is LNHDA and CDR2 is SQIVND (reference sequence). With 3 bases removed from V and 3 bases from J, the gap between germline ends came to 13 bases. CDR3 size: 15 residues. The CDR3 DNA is TGTGCCAGTAGTATCTGGAACACTAAGACAGATACGCAGTATTTT. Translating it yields CASSIWNTKTDTQYF.

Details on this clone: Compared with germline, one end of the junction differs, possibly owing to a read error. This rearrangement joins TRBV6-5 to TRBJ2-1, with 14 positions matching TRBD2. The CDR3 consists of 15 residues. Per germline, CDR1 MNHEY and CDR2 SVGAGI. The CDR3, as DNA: TGTGCCTGCAGTCAGGGACTAGCGGGAGCCTATGAGCAGTTCTTC. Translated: CACSQGLAGAYEQFF.

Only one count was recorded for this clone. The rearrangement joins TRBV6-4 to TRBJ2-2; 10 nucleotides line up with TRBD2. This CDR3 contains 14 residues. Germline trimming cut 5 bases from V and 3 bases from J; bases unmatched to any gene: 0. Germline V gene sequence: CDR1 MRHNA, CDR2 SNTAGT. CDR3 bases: TGTGCCAGCAGTAGCGGGAGGGACACCGGGGAGCTGTTTTTT. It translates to CASSSGRDTGELFF.

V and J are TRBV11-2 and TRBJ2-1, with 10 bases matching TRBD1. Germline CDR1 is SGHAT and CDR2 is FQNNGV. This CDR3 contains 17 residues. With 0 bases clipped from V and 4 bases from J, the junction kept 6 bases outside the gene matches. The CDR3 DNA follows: TGTGCCAGCAGCTTAGATTCGGCGGGACAGGGGTACAATGAGCAGTTCTTC. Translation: CASSLDSAGQGYNEQFF.

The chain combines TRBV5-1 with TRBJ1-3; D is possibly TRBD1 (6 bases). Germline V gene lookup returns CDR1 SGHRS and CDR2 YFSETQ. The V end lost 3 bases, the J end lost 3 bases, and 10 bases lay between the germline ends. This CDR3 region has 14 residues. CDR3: CASSSGQYGNTIYF. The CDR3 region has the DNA TGCGCCAGCAGCTCTGGACAGTATGGAAACACCATATATTTT.

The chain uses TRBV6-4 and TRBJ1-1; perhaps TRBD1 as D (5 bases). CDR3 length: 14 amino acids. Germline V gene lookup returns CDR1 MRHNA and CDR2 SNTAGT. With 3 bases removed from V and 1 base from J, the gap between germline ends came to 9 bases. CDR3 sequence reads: CASSDSDRNTEAFF. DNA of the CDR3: TGTGCCAGCAGTGATTCTGACAGGAACACTGAAGCTTTCTTT.

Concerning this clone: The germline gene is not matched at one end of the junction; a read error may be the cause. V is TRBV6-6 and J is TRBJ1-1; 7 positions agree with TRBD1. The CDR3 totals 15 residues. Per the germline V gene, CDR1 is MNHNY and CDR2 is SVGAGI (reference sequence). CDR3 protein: CASIQTGRSNAEAFF. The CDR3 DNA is TGTGCCAGCATTCAGACAGGGAGGTCGAACGCTGAAGCTTTCTTT.